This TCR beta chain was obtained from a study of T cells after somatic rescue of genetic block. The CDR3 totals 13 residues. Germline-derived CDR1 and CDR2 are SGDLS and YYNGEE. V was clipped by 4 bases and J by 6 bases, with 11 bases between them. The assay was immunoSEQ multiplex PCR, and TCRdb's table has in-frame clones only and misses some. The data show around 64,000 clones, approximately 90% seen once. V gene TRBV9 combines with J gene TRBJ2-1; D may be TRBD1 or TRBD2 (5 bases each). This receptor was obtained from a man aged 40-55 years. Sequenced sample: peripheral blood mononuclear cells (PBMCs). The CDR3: CASSRGASNEQFF. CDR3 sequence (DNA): TGTGCCAGCAGCAGAGGGGCCAGCAATGAGCAGTTCTTC. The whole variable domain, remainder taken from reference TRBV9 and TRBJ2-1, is DSGVTQTPKHLITATGQRVTLRCSPRSGDLSVYWYQQSLDQGLQFLIQYYNGEERAKGNILERFSAQQFPDLHSELNLSSLELGDSALYFCASSRGASNEQFFGPGTRLTVL.